The clone carrying this T cell receptor beta chain was counted at least ten times. The data belong to a study of CD8+CD57+ T cells in acquired aplastic anemia. Study-level information: Sorted cells (CD4+ and CD8+) yielded DNA amounts that averaged about 3.1 ug. Average CD4+ read depth in healthy donors was around 11 million reads.

TCR beta VDJ and CDR3 profiles were obtained from a genomic DNA template. Each CDR3 protein is one row after TCRdb ran MiXCR on the reads. The repertoire has roughly 190,000 distinct CDR3 sequences, about 53% of them found once; the top ten carry roughly 15%. This CDR3 has 16 amino acids. Germline V gene lookup returns CDR1 SGHRS and CDR2 YFSETQ. V lost 0 bases to trimming and J lost 0 bases, with 10 bases between them. The gene calls are TRBV5-1 and TRBJ2-1; tentatively, D is TRBD2 (5 bases). The TCR originated in a human donor in good health, serving as a control. The sample was sorted CD4+, CD8+, or CD8+CD57+ T cells (not recorded which) from PBMCs. CDR3 nucleotide sequence: TGCGCCAGCAGCTTGGCCGGGGTGAGCTCCTACAATGAGCAGTTCTTC. Protein product: CASSLAGVSSYNEQFF.